This T cell receptor (beta chain) was sequenced during a study of control samples from healthy donors and cancer patients. The CDR3 length is 17 residues. V dropped 2 bases and J dropped 0 bases, with 14 bases sitting between them. CDR1 is KGHDR and CDR2 is SFDVKD in the germline V gene. Method: immunoSEQ multiplex PCR; TCRdb's copy keeps in-frame clones and lacks some. Of over 100,000 clones listed, nearly 90% are singletons. The chain uses TRBV24-1 and TRBJ2-3, with TRBD2 as a possible D gene (7 bases). Material for sequencing was blood. This TCR came from a man over 45 in good health. The CDR3 sequence is CATSDWGGSRSTDTQYF. The CDR3 DNA sequence: TGTGCCACCAGTGATTGGGGGGGCAGTAGGAGCACAGATACGCAGTATTTT.